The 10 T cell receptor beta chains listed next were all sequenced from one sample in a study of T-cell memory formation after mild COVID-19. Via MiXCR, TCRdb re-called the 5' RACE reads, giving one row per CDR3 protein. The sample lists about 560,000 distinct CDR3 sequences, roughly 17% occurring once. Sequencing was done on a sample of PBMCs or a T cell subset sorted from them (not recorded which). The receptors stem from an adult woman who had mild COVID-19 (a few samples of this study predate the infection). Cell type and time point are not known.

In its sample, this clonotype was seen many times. DNA for the CDR3: TGTGCCAGCAGACAGGACAAAACTATGAACACTGAAGCTTTCTTT. It yields the protein CASRQDKTMNTEAFF. The V and J genes are TRBV4-2 and TRBJ1-1; the D gene is possibly TRBD1 (5 bases). Germline lookup yields CDR1 LGHNA and CDR2 YNFKEQ. This CDR3 spans 15 amino acids. V shed 6 bases and J shed 0 bases, with 14 bases lying between them.

For the CDR3, the DNA is TGTGCCAGCAGGGGAACTAGCGGAAATGAGCAGTTCTTC. Translation gives CASRGTSGNEQFF. The chain employs TRBV6-5 and TRBJ2-1; 8 bases fit TRBD2. V shed 6 bases and J 7 bases; nucleotides not matched to a gene: 5. Germline CDR1 MNHEY, CDR2 SVGAGI. CDR3 length: 13 amino acids.

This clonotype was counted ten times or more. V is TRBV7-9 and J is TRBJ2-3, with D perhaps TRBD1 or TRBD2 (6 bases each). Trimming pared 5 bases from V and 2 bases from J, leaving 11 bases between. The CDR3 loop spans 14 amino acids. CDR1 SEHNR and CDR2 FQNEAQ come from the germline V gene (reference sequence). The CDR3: CASSLSGATDTQYF. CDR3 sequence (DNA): TGTGCCAGCAGCCTGTCGGGGGCCACAGATACGCAGTATTTT. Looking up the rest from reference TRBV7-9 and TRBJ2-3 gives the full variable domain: DTGVSQNPRHKITKRGQNVTFRCDPISEHNRLYWYRQTLGQGPEFLTYFQNEAQLEKSRLLSDRFSAERPKGSFSTLEIQRTEQGDSAMYLCASSLSGATDTQYFGPGTRLTVL.

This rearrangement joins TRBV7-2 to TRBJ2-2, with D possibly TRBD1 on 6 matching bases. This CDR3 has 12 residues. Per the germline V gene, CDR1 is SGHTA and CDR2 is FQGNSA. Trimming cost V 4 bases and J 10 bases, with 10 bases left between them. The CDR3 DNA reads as TGTGCCAGCAGCTCAACAGGGAAGGAGCTGTTTTTT. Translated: CASSSTGKELFF.

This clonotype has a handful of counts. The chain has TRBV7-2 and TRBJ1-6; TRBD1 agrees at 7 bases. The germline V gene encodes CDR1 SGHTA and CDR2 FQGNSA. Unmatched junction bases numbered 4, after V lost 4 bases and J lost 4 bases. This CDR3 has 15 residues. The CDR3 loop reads CASSYRGPYNSPLHF. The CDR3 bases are TGTGCCAGCAGCTACAGGGGACCATATAATTCACCCCTCCACTTT.

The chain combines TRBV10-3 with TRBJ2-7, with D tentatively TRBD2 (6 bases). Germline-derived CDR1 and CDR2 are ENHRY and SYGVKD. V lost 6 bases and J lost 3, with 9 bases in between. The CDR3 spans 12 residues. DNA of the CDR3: TGTGCCATCAGGGCTAGCGACTACGAGCAGTACTTC. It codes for CAIRASDYEQYF.

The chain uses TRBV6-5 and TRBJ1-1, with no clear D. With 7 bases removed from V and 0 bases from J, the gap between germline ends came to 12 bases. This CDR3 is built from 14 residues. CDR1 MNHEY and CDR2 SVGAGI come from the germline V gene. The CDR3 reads CASNSVSMNTEAFF. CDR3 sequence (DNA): TGTGCCAGCAACAGTGTCAGTATGAACACTGAAGCTTTCTTT.

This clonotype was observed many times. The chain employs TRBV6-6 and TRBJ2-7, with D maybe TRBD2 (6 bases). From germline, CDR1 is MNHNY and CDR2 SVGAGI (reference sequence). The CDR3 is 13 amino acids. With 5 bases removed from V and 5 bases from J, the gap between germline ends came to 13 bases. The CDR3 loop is CASSAGLRNEQYF. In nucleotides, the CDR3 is TGTGCCAGCAGTGCGGGACTCCGTAACGAGCAGTACTTC.

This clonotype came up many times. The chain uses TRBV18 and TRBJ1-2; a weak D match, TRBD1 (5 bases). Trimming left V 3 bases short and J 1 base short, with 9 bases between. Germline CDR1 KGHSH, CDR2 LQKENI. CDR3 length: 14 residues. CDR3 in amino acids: CASSPDMVNYGYTF. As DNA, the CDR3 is TGTGCCAGCTCACCGGACATGGTTAACTATGGCTACACCTTC. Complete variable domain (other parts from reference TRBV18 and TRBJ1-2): NAGVMQNPRHLVRRRGQEARLRCSPMKGHSHVYWYRQLPEEGLKFMVYLQKENIIDESGMPKERFSAEFPKEGPSILRIQQVVRGDSAAYFCASSPDMVNYGYTFGSGTRLTVV.

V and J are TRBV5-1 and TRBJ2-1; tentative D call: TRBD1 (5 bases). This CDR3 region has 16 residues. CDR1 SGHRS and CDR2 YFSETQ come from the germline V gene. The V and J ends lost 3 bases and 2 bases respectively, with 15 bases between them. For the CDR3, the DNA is TGCGCCAGCAGCTCACAGGTTCCGCCTCCCTACAATGAGCAGTTCTTC. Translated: CASSSQVPPPYNEQFF.